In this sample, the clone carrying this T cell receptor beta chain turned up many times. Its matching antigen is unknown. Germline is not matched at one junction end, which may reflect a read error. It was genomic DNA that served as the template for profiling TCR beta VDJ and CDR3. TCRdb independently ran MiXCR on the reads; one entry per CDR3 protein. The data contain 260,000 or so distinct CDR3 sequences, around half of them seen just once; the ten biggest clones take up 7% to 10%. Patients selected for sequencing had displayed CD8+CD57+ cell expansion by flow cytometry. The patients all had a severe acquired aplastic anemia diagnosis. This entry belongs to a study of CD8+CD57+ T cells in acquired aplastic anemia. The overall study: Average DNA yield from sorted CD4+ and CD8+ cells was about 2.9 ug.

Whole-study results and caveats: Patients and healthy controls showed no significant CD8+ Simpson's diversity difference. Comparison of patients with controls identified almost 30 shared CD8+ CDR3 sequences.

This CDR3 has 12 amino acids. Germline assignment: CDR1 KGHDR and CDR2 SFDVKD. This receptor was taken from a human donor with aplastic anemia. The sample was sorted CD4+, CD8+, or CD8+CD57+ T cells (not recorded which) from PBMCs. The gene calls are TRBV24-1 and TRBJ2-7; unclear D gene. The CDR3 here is CATSEGIAEWFF. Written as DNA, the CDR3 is TGTGCCACCAGTGAAGGCATCGCGGAATGGTTCTTC.